This T cell receptor beta chain was profiled in a study of cytomegalovirus exposure and HLA in healthy donors. The wider study: There were just under 400 genotyped donors. Of these, roughly 80% fell in the genetic ancestry cluster associated with self-reported Caucasian donors.

Vbeta (60) and Jbeta (13) primers were used in the PCR. The method was immunoSEQ multiplex PCR; TCRdb's version includes in-frame clones alone and lacks a portion of them. This table has roughly 69,000 clones, 75% to 80% appearing once. Participants comprised healthy donors of bone marrow. For this clone: The antigen remains undetermined.

Trimming removed 9 bases at V and 6 bases at J, with 16 bases between. There are 13 residues in the CDR3. Germline loops: CDR1 LNHDA, CDR2 SQIVND (reference sequence). Study results and limitations: Earlier analysis found most TCR beta V segments productive about 87% or about 30% of the time. Most subjects' HLA-A and HLA-B alleles were reportedly predicted from TCR beta sequences.

Sequenced input: PBMCs. This chain links TRBV19 with TRBJ2-3, with a weak D call TRBD2 (6 bases). The source is a man aged 18 to 29 in good health and CMV-seronegative. CDR3 coding DNA: TGTGCCAGCAGACCGACTAGTCGGGATACGCAGTATTTT. Translated, it gives CASRPTSRDTQYF.